These 18 T cell receptor beta chains originate from one sample sequenced in a study of T cell responses to AZD1222 COVID-19 vaccine (dated by TCRdb to the early 2020s). Receptor libraries were prepared by the immunoSEQ multiplex PCR assay. As stored in TCRdb, this immuneACCESS dataset retains in-frame rearrangements with V and J assigned. A fraction of the clones does not appear; measured against another copy, unresolved V genes explain less than half of the discrepancy, and the remainder lacks a known reason. The sample table shows approximately 140,000 clones, and around nine tenths are seen once. 4% of the sample is taken by the ten largest. What this sample's time point label stands for: about 28 days (+/-7) after the second vaccine dose. Specimen: peripheral blood, collected 28 days after the second AZD1222 dose. These receptors all stem from an adult who received the AZD1222 COVID-19 vaccine.

The chain has TRBV7-9 and TRBJ1-1, with D perhaps matching TRBD1 (6 bases). Deletions cut 5 bases from V and 5 bases from J, with 18 bases between. CDR3 length: 15 amino acids. The germline gives CDR1 SEHNR, CDR2 FQNEAQ (reference sequence). The CDR3 DNA sequence: TGTGCCAGCAGCGAACAGGGTATGTTGGGGACTGAAGCTTTCTTT. It codes for CASSEQGMLGTEAFF. Full variable domain (rest looked up from reference TRBV7-9 and TRBJ1-1): DTGVSQNPRHKITKRGQNVTFRCDPISEHNRLYWYRQTLGQGPEFLTYFQNEAQLEKSRLLSDRFSAERPKGSFSTLEIQRTEQGDSAMYLCASSEQGMLGTEAFFGQGTRLTVV.

The rearrangement joins TRBV6-5 to TRBJ2-7; 7 bases are shared with TRBD1. The V gene end was trimmed by 5 bases and the J gene end by 2 bases; junction bases not matched to a gene: 3. CDR1 is MNHEY, CDR2 SVGAGI, per germline. The CDR3 sequence is 13 residues long. The CDR3 loop is CASSQTGPYEQYF. The CDR3 DNA is TGTGCCAGCAGTCAGACAGGGCCCTACGAGCAGTACTTC.

V gene TRBV7-3 combines with J gene TRBJ1-6, with 10 bases matching TRBD1. The CDR3 runs to 14 residues. Per germline, CDR1 SGHTA and CDR2 FQGTGA. Unmatched junction bases numbered 4, after V lost 5 bases and J lost 9 bases. CDR3 coding DNA: TGTGCCAGCAGCAGGGACAGGGGTAGTTCACCCCTCCACTTT. Its translation is CASSRDRGSSPLHF.

The chain links TRBV20-1 to TRBJ2-1; D is ambiguous. V was trimmed by 3 bases and J by 10 bases, leaving 10 bases between them. This CDR3 comprises 11 residues. CDR1 and CDR2 (germline): DFQATT, SNEGSKA (reference sequence). The DNA of the CDR3 is TGCAGTGCTAGGAAGCCCACGGAGCAGTTCTTC. Protein product: CSARKPTEQFF.

The chain employs TRBV4-3 and TRBJ1-3; D is unresolved. Germline lookup yields CDR1 LGHNA and CDR2 YSLEER. The germline V and J ends were trimmed by 0 bases and 4 bases, with 16 bases remaining between them. The CDR3 contains 17 residues. The CDR3 loop is CASSQDIGYPTGNTIYF. CDR3 sequence (DNA): TGCGCCAGCAGCCAAGATATTGGGTATCCGACGGGAAACACCATATATTTT.

The chain is built from TRBV7-3 and TRBJ1-2; D gene uncertain. The CDR3 has 14 amino acids. Germline CDR1 reads SGHTA; CDR2 reads FQGTGA. The V end lost 5 bases, the J end lost 10 bases, and 20 bases lay between the germline ends. This CDR3 is CASSLSSGSLAYTF. For the CDR3, the DNA is TGTGCCAGCAGCCTTTCTAGTGGGTCCCTTGCCTACACCTTC.

The CDR3 is CASSLADGAPYEQYF. The CDR3 region has the DNA TGTGCCAGCAGCTTAGCCGATGGGGCCCCCTACGAGCAGTACTTC. This sequence joins TRBV7-9 and TRBJ2-7; TRBD1 is a possible D gene (5 bases). The CDR3 sequence is 15 residues long. Germline CDR1 is SEHNR and CDR2 is FQNEAQ (reference sequence). V gave up 0 bases and J gave up 2 bases, with 11 bases separating them.

V usage is TRBV5-1 and J usage is TRBJ2-7, with 8 nucleotides matching TRBD2. CDR3 length: 15 amino acids. V shed 4 bases, J shed 6 bases, and the junction held 12 bases outside the gene matches. CDR1 is SGHRS and CDR2 is YFSETQ in the germline V gene. The CDR3 bases are TGCGCCAGCAGCAGGGCTACCGGGAGGGGATTCGAGCAGTACTTC. Residues: CASSRATGRGFEQYF. The complete variable domain, with remaining parts taken from reference TRBV5-1 and TRBJ2-7, reads KAGVTQTPRYLIKTRGQQVTLSCSPISGHRSVSWYQQTPGQGLQFLFEYFSETQRNKGNFPGRFSGRQFSNSRSEMNVSTLELGDSALYLCASSRATGRGFEQYFGPGTRLTVT.

V is TRBV12-3 or TRBV12-4 and J is TRBJ1-1; D gene ambiguous. V gave up 6 bases and J gave up 0 bases, with 8 bases separating them. This CDR3 comprises 13 residues. CDR3 amino acids: CASSRSMNTEAFF. The CDR3 DNA is TGTGCCAGCAGCCGTAGCATGAACACTGAAGCTTTCTTT.

V gene TRBV7-8 combines with J gene TRBJ1-2; a possible D gene is TRBD1 (6 bases). CDR1 SGHVS and CDR2 FQNEAQ come from the germline V gene. The V and J ends lost 3 bases and 4 bases respectively, with 12 bases between them. The CDR3 totals 14 residues. In DNA form, the CDR3 reads TGTGCCAGCAGCTTGGGGGCGATACCCTATGGCTACACCTTC. This sequence encodes CASSLGAIPYGYTF.

The chain uses TRBV9 and TRBJ2-2; D gene uncertain. CDR3 length: 14 residues. Germline CDR1 reads SGDLS; CDR2 reads YYNGEE. The V gene lost 4 bases and the J gene lost 2 bases, with 9 bases spanning the gap. CDR3 nucleotide sequence: TGTGCCAGCAGCTCGGGCCTAAACACCGGGGAGCTGTTTTTT. This translates into CASSSGLNTGELFF.

V gene TRBV5-6 combines with J gene TRBJ1-1, with TRBD1 as a possible D gene (5 bases). From germline, CDR1 is SGHDT and CDR2 YYEEEE. The CDR3 sequence is 14 residues long. With 0 bases removed from V and 5 bases from J, the gap between germline ends came to 11 bases. CDR3 DNA sequence: TGTGCCAGCAGCTTGGGCAGGGCTTTAACTGAAGCTTTCTTT. Translated: CASSLGRALTEAFF.

This chain connects TRBV7-9 to TRBJ2-5; D gene ambiguous. Germline-derived CDR1 and CDR2 are SEHNR and FQNEAQ (reference sequence). The CDR3 runs to 14 residues. The V end lost 3 bases, the J end lost 7 bases, and 15 bases lay between the germline ends. The CDR3 region is CASSLGQHPGTQYF. CDR3 nucleotide sequence: TGTGCCAGCAGCTTGGGCCAGCACCCAGGGACCCAGTACTTC.

The V and J genes are TRBV28 and TRBJ2-1; TRBD1 matches at 9 bases. The CDR3 length is 15 residues. The germline V gene encodes CDR1 MDHEN and CDR2 SYDVKM. The trim removed 5 bases at V and 6 bases at J, leaving 8 bases unmatched. CDR3 coding DNA: TGTGCCAGCAGTCCCTACAGGGGGCAGGGCAATGAGCAGTTCTTC. It codes for CASSPYRGQGNEQFF.

The chain carries TRBV5-1 and TRBJ2-6; no reliable D call. The germline gives CDR1 SGHRS, CDR2 YFSETQ. Trimming cost V 0 bases and J 0 bases, with 16 bases left between them. The CDR3 totals 19 residues. This CDR3 is CASSLADQTIGSGANVLTF. The CDR3 DNA reads as TGCGCCAGCAGCTTGGCAGATCAGACCATTGGCTCTGGGGCCAACGTCCTGACTTTC.

The DNA of the CDR3 is TGTGCCAGCAGTTTTCCGGGGCGAACAGGGACCGACGAGCAGTACTTC. Protein sequence: CASSFPGRTGTDEQYF. This chain joins TRBV28 and TRBJ2-7; D perhaps matches TRBD1 (6 bases). From germline, CDR1 is MDHEN and CDR2 SYDVKM. Trimming took 3 bases from V and 5 from J, leaving 20 bases between them. This CDR3 contains 16 residues.

This sequence joins TRBV5-1 and TRBJ2-5; either TRBD1 or TRBD2 may supply D (5 bases each). Germline CDR1 and CDR2: SGHRS and YFSETQ. Trimming pared 2 bases from V and 5 bases from J, leaving 13 bases between. This CDR3 comprises 14 residues. CDR3 in DNA: TGCGCCAGCAGCTTCACAGGTTGGGGGGAGACCCAGTACTTC. Protein product: CASSFTGWGETQYF. Variable domain in full (rest from reference TRBV5-1 and TRBJ2-5): KAGVTQTPRYLIKTRGQQVTLSCSPISGHRSVSWYQQTPGQGLQFLFEYFSETQRNKGNFPGRFSGRQFSNSRSEMNVSTLELGDSALYLCASSFTGWGETQYFGPGTRLLVL.

In its sample, this clone was seen once. This rearrangement joins TRBV7-3 to TRBJ2-7; 11 nucleotides align to TRBD2. CDR3 length: 14 amino acids. Germline loops: CDR1 SGHTA, CDR2 FQGTGA. Trimming at V came to 5 bases and at J to 5 bases, leaving 5 bases not matched to a gene. The CDR3 reads CASSPAGLADEQYF. CDR3 DNA: TGTGCCAGCAGCCCAGCGGGACTAGCGGACGAGCAGTACTTC. Complete variable domain (other parts from reference TRBV7-3 and TRBJ2-7): GAGVSQTPSNKVTEKGKYVELRCDPISGHTALYWYRQSLGQGPEFLIYFQGTGAADDSGLPNDRFFAVRPEGSVSTLKIQRTERGDSAVYLCASSPAGLADEQYFGPGTRLTVT.